The clone carrying this T cell receptor (beta chain) was recorded many times. Its target is unknown. Compared with germline, one end of the junction differs, possibly owing to a read error. As to time point: sample taken at primary tumor resection. In each case, whole RNA from tumor, nontumor lung or frozen PBMC was sequenced unsorted. This specimen comes from a study of spatial heterogeneity in lung cancer. The study's findings and limits: For expanded intratumoral alpha and beta TCRs, counts tracked tumor mutation counts.

On each TCR cDNA molecule, a unique molecular identifier was present. MiXCR was run by TCRdb on the 5' RACE reads, yielding one entry per CDR3 protein. The sample records roughly 7,400 distinct CDR3 sequences, less than 3.5% being singletons. The sample consisted of lung tumor tissue, taken at surgery. The sequence came from a male donor with early-stage non-small cell lung cancer.

CDR3 nucleotides: TGTGCCAGCAGCAAAGACGGACCGGATAAGCAGTACTTC. This sequence encodes CASSKDGPDKQYF. The chain recombines TRBV14 with TRBJ2-7; unclear D gene. This CDR3 is 13 amino acids long. Germline CDR1 is SGHDN and CDR2 is FVKESK. Full variable domain (rest looked up from reference TRBV14 and TRBJ2-7): EAGVTQFPSHSVIEKGQTVTLRCDPISGHDNLYWYRRVMGKEIKFLLHFVKESKQDESGMPNNRFLAERTGGTYSTLKVQPAELEDSGVYFCASSKDGPDKQYFGPGTRLTVT.